Listed below are T cell receptor beta chains from one sample, sequenced in a study of blood T cells in healthy people across ages. Each CDR3 protein gets one entry after TCRdb re-called the 5' RACE reads with MiXCR. The table includes 730,000 or so distinct CDR3 sequences, 40% to 45% detected once. The specimen sequenced was blood. The receptor set was obtained from a man at least 80 years old in good health. CDR3s include the opening cysteine and the closing phenylalanine or tryptophan. The D gene is left open where the match is weak. Some rows have no size entry. The others give once, few or many, or a class for an expanded clone.

d_gene	j_gene	v_gene	abundance	CDR3aa	CDR3nt
NA	TRBJ2-5	TRBV24-1	few	CATSDLNGGRYF	TGTGCCACCAGTGATTTGAATGGGGGTCGGTACTTC
NA	TRBJ2-1	TRBV6-5	NA	CASSSLDYTDCNEQFF	TGTGCCAGCAGTTCCCTCGACTACACAGACTGCAATGAGCAGTTCTTC
NA	TRBJ2-7	TRBV20-1	NA	CSARDPLGYEQYF	TGCAGTGCTAGAGACCCGCTTGGTTACGAGCAGTACTTC
NA	TRBJ1-5	TRBV6-2/TRBV6-3	NA	CASSYGIGNQPRHF	TGTGCCAGCAGTTACGGAATTGGCAATCAGCCCCGGCATTTT
TRBD1	TRBJ2-6	TRBV7-8	many	CASSLKGQSPSGANVLTF	TGTGCCAGCAGCCTAAAGGGACAGTCCCCTTCTGGGGCCAACGTCCTGACTTTC
NA	TRBJ2-2	TRBV6-1	once	CASKGTGSNTGELFF	TGTGCCAGCAAAGGAACAGGGAGTAACACCGGGGAGCTGTTTTTT
NA	TRBJ1-2	TRBV6-2/TRBV6-3	few	CASSYRREGDGYTF	TGTGCCAGCAGTTATAGGAGGGAAGGGGATGGCTACACCTTC
TRBD1	TRBJ2-3	TRBV24-1	few	CATSDPGQGANTQYF	TGTGCCACCAGTGATCCAGGACAGGGGGCAAATACGCAGTATTTT
TRBD2	TRBJ2-7	TRBV7-3	few	CASSLSPGTTYEQYF	TGTGCCAGCAGCTTATCCCCAGGGACTACCTACGAGCAGTACTTC
TRBD2	TRBJ2-7	TRBV6-6	few	CASSDSGSSYNEQYF	TGTGCCAGCAGCGATAGCGGGAGCTCCTACAATGAGCAGTACTTC
TRBD2	TRBJ2-3	TRBV20-1	NA	CSAGTRGGPKDTQYF	TGCAGTGCTGGGACCCGGGGGGGCCCTAAAGATACGCAGTATTTT
TRBD2	TRBJ2-1	TRBV29-1	NA	CSIEPLADNEQFF	TGCAGCATTGAACCACTAGCGGACAATGAGCAGTTCTTC
NA	TRBJ1-4	TRBV4-3	NA	CASSQDRGGYEKLFF	TGCGCCAGCAGCCAAGATCGGGGGGGGTACGAAAAACTGTTTTTT
NA	TRBJ2-7	TRBV28	few	CASSTHTQGFPRYEQYF	TGTGCCAGCAGTACCCATACCCAGGGTTTCCCCAGATACGAGCAGTACTTC
TRBD1	TRBJ2-5	TRBV20-1	NA	CSAGELKGARETQYF	TGCAGTGCTGGAGAATTAAAGGGGGCGAGAGAGACCCAGTACTTC
NA	TRBJ1-2	TRBV6-5	NA	CASSPQPGDYGYTF	TGTGCCAGCAGTCCTCAGCCAGGGGACTATGGCTACACCTTC
TRBD2	TRBJ2-7	TRBV6-6	few	CASTPWEGSNEQYF	TGTGCCAGCACCCCGTGGGAGGGGTCCAACGAGCAGTACTTC
NA	TRBJ2-1	TRBV29-1	few	CSVGLRIPSYNEQFF	TGCAGCGTTGGATTGAGAATTCCCTCCTACAATGAGCAGTTCTTC
NA	TRBJ2-1	TRBV7-2	NA	CASSRLTNEQFF	TGTGCCAGCAGCAGACTTACAAACGAGCAGTTCTTC
NA	TRBJ2-2	TRBV4-3	NA	CASSQLHNTGELFF	TGCGCCAGCAGCCAACTTCACAACACCGGGGAGCTGTTTTTT
TRBD2	TRBJ2-3	TRBV20-1	once	CSARASGTFGDTQYF	TGCAGTGCTAGGGCTAGCGGGACGTTTGGAGATACGCAGTATTTT
NA	TRBJ2-7	TRBV7-2	NA	CASSFTRDIHEQYF	TGTGCCAGCAGCTTCACCCGGGACATCCACGAGCAGTACTTC
TRBD2	TRBJ2-5	TRBV6-2/TRBV6-3	NA	CASSYAGVKETQYF	TGTGCCAGCAGTTACGCGGGAGTAAAGGAGACCCAGTACTTC
TRBD1	TRBJ2-1	TRBV7-2	few	CASSRRSTGPGQVPYNEQFF	TGTGCCAGCAGCCGCAGGTCGACTGGACCGGGACAGGTCCCATACAATGAGCAGTTCTTC
TRBD1	TRBJ1-5	TRBV7-9	few	CASSPGQGHQPQHF	TGTGCCAGCAGCCCGGGACAGGGGCATCAGCCCCAGCATTTT
NA	TRBJ2-3	TRBV27	NA	CASSPGFLRDTQYF	TGTGCCAGCAGTCCCGGATTCCTGCGAGATACGCAGTATTTT
TRBD1	TRBJ2-5	TRBV11-3	NA	CASSPGTGPQETQYF	TGTGCCAGCAGCCCCGGGACAGGGCCCCAAGAGACCCAGTACTTC
TRBD1	TRBJ2-7	TRBV28	NA	CASRPDRTRSYEQYF	TGTGCCAGCAGGCCGGACAGGACCCGCTCCTACGAGCAGTACTTC
TRBD1	TRBJ1-1	TRBV3-1	few	CASSQLTPGQGNTEAFF	TGTGCCAGCAGCCAACTCACCCCGGGACAGGGGAACACTGAAGCTTTCTTT
NA	TRBJ1-4	TRBV11-1	NA	CASSSDGTTNEKLFF	TGTGCCAGCAGTTCCGACGGAACAACTAATGAAAAACTGTTTTTT
NA	TRBJ1-6	TRBV5-1	NA	CASSQDVRTDGSPLHF	TGCGCCAGCAGCCAAGACGTACGGACCGACGGATCACCCCTCCACTTT
TRBD1	TRBJ2-7	TRBV7-9	few	CASSSARDRGSYEQYF	TGTGCCAGCAGCTCAGCCCGGGACAGGGGATCGTACGAGCAGTACTTC
TRBD1	TRBJ2-7	TRBV5-4	few	CASRPSGGKTGGEQYF	TGTGCCAGCAGGCCATCTGGAGGCAAGACAGGGGGCGAGCAGTACTTC
NA	TRBJ1-1	TRBV29-1	few	CSANDWGDEAFF	TGCAGCGCAAATGATTGGGGTGATGAGGCTTTCTTT
TRBD1	TRBJ2-6	TRBV7-2	NA	CASGLTGAPSGANVLTF	TGTGCCAGCGGCTTGACAGGGGCCCCCTCTGGGGCCAACGTCCTGACTTTC
TRBD2	TRBJ2-1	TRBV25-1	NA	CASRDLGRDNEQFF	TGTGCCAGCAGGGACCTAGGGAGGGACAATGAGCAGTTCTTC
NA	TRBJ2-2	TRBV6-6	NA	CASSYTSRGSTGELFF	TGTGCCAGCAGTTACACTTCACGGGGATCCACCGGGGAGCTGTTTTTT
NA	TRBJ2-5	TRBV4-1	NA	CANSRQTGSGETQYF	TGCGCCAACAGCCGACAGACGGGCTCAGGGGAGACCCAGTACTTC
NA	TRBJ2-3	TRBV7-2	NA	CASSLAMSTDTQYF	TGTGCCAGCAGCTTAGCTATGAGCACAGATACGCAGTATTTT
NA	TRBJ1-1	TRBV5-1	NA	CASSGSGPMNTEAFF	TGCGCCAGCAGCGGATCGGGTCCGATGAACACTGAAGCTTTCTTT
TRBD2	TRBJ2-1	TRBV7-3	NA	CASSPTTGTSIEQFF	TGTGCCAGCAGCCCCACAACCGGGACTAGCATTGAGCAGTTCTTC